This TCR beta chain appears in the sequencing data of a study of blood T cell repertoires in COVID-19. Study at large: COVID-19 samples collected from the United States, Italy and Spain covered acute and convalescent phases. Sources were T cells, B-cell-depleted T cells, or PBMCs; the material itself was cDNA or gDNA.

In germline, CDR1 is KGHSH, CDR2 LQKENI. V was pared by 3 bases and J by 4 bases, with 6 bases of the junction left unmatched. This CDR3 comprises 15 residues. Using immunoSEQ multiplex PCR, the repertoire was profiled, and TCRdb retains in-frame clones only, with some absent. This table holds about 380,000 clones, 90% found once. This sequence originates from a man between 18 and 35 years old with active or convalescent COVID-19. The source material was peripheral blood. The gene calls are TRBV18 and TRBJ1-2, with 9 bases lining up with TRBD1. The CDR3 DNA sequence: TGTGCCAGCTCACCCGACAGGGGGTTTTCCTATGGCTACACCTTC. Protein product: CASSPDRGFSYGYTF.